This is a list of T cell receptor beta chains from one sample in a study of OX40 agonist ivuxolimab in advanced cancers. Sequencing used immunoSEQ multiplex PCR; TCRdb keeps in-frame clones, though not all of them. The sample gives fewer than 130,000 clones, around 90% of which show up once; 0.27% is in the top ten. This specimen consisted of CD4+ or CD8+ T cells sorted from blood, obtained in a trial of the OX40 agonist ivuxolimab. Every receptor here comes from an adult with an advanced solid tumor such as melanoma, head and neck, liver or kidney cancer. Each CDR3 is given with its conserved first and last residue. A D gene is named only where the DNA matches it firmly. Expanded clones get a size class; other rows say once, few or many, or leave the size out.

TRBJ1-2	NA	TRBV5-6	NA	TGTGCCAGCAGTTTCGGGTTCTATGGCTACACCTTC	CASSFGFYGYTF
TRBJ2-1	NA	TRBV5-1	NA	TGCGCCAGCAGGCCAGGGACTTCGGGTAATGAGCAGTTCTTC	CASRPGTSGNEQFF
TRBJ1-2	TRBD1	TRBV10-1	NA	TGCGCCAGCAGTGGATTAACAGGGGACTATGGCTACACCTTC	CASSGLTGDYGYTF
TRBJ2-5	NA	TRBV6-4	NA	TGTGCCAGCAGTTTGGACAGCGGACCGGGGGAGACCCAGTACTTC	CASSLDSGPGETQYF
TRBJ2-5	TRBD2	TRBV4-2	NA	TGTGCCAGCAGCCAAGGGTTCGGCGGGGGAGAATTAAAGACCCAGTACTTC	CASSQGFGGGELKTQYF
TRBJ1-4	NA	TRBV18	NA	TGTGCCAGCTCACCACAGCCCGCCTTCGGTGAAAAACTGTTTTTT	CASSPQPAFGEKLFF
TRBJ2-1	TRBD1	TRBV27	NA	TGTGCCAGCAGTTTCAGGACAGGGAGCAATGAGCAGTTCTTC	CASSFRTGSNEQFF
TRBJ1-1	NA	TRBV10-3	NA	TGTGCCATCAGTGAGAGGCCAGAAAGAAACACTGAGGCTTTCTTT	CAISERPERNTEAFF
TRBJ2-3	TRBD1	TRBV15	NA	TGTGCCACCAGCAGAGATCTAGGGACAGGGTTTGCAGATACGCAGTATTTT	CATSRDLGTGFADTQYF
TRBJ1-2	NA	TRBV28	NA	TGTGCCAGCAGTTACCCGGGACCCCAATCAAACTATGGCTACACCTTC	CASSYPGPQSNYGYTF
TRBJ1-2	NA	TRBV29-1	NA	TGCAGCGTTGATAAGGGAGTCATTGGTGGCTACACCTTC	CSVDKGVIGGYTF
TRBJ2-1	TRBD1	TRBV6-5	once	TGTGCCAGCACAGGGGCAGGGGGAAAGGTTGAGCAGTTCTTC	CASTGAGGKVEQFF
TRBJ2-1	TRBD2	TRBV6-6	NA	TGTGCCAGCAGTCTAGCGGGGACCTACAATGAGCAGTTCTTC	CASSLAGTYNEQFF
TRBJ1-3	NA	TRBV19	NA	TGTGCCAGTAGTATACTAGTCTCGACAGCTGGAAACACCATATATTTT	CASSILVSTAGNTIYF